The 29 T cell receptor beta chains given below trace back to one sample, sequenced in a study of molecular identifiers for immune sequencing clone quantification. TCRdb reanalysed the PCR reads using MiXCR and keeps one entry per CDR3 protein. The sample includes approximately 500,000 distinct CDR3 sequences, about 26% of them seen just once. What was sequenced was naive CD8+ T cells from blood, with Jurkat cell RNA spiked in. Subset described: FACS-sorted CD8+CD4-CCR7+CD45RA+ naive T cells. These receptors were taken from a human donor in good health. Some libraries in this study had Jurkat cell RNA spiked in.

The V gene is TRBV7-2, the J gene TRBJ1-2, with 11 bases fitting TRBD1. After removal of 7 bases from V and 4 bases from J, the junction contained 8 bases not matched to a gene. The CDR3 is 15 amino acids. Germline lookup yields CDR1 SGHTA and CDR2 FQGNSA. The CDR3 DNA reads as TGTGCCAGCACCCCAGGGGGACAGGGGGGCTATGGCTACACCTTC. It is translated as CASTPGGQGGYGYTF. The full variable domain, in which reference TRBV7-2 and TRBJ1-2 provide the parts outside the CDR3, is GAGVSQSPSNKVTEKGKDVELRCDPISGHTALYWYRQSLGQGLEFLIYFQGNSAPDKSGLPSDRFSAERTGGSVSTLTIQRTQQEDSAVYLCASTPGGQGGYGYTFGSGTRLTVV.

This clonotype was picked up a small number of times. The V call is TRBV5-3, the J call TRBJ2-7; no reliable D call. TRBV5-3 counts as an open reading frame of uncertain function. The CDR3 runs 15 residues. V lost 8 bases and J lost 0, with 18 bases in between. The CDR3 loop reads CASSPSPSVSYEQYF. The CDR3 nucleotides are TGTGCCAGCAGCCCCAGCCCCAGTGTCTCCTACGAGCAGTACTTC.

In its sample, this clonotype was seen a few times. The V call is TRBV12-3 or TRBV12-4, the J call TRBJ2-3, with D maybe TRBD2 (5 bases). Trimming removed 6 bases from V and 5 bases from J, with 18 bases in between. There are 15 residues in the CDR3. The CDR3 reads CASSYPALRGDTQYF. Here the CDR3 DNA reads TGTGCCAGCAGCTATCCGGCACTTCGGGGAGATACGCAGTATTTT.

The rearrangement joins TRBV27 to TRBJ1-1; D possibly corresponds to TRBD1 (5 bases). Trimming removed 0 bases at V and 4 bases at J, with 9 bases between. The germline V gene encodes CDR1 MNHEY and CDR2 SMNVEV (reference sequence). CDR3 size: 14 residues. The CDR3 nucleotides are TGTGCCAGCAGTTTATCTGGGGCCCCCACTGAAGCTTTCTTT. Protein product: CASSLSGAPTEAFF.

Many counts were recorded for this clonotype. The chain couples TRBV20-1 to TRBJ2-4; no definite D call. Germline CDR1 reads DFQATT; CDR2 reads SNEGSKA (reference sequence). The CDR3 has 11 residues. V was pared by 3 bases and J by 10 bases, with 10 bases between. The CDR3 region has the DNA TGCAGTGCTAGGTCCAAAGTGATTCAGTACTTC. Protein product: CSARSKVIQYF.

This clonotype was counted many times. The chain employs TRBV4-1 and TRBJ1-5; D is undetermined. CDR3 length: 16 residues. Germline V gene lookup returns CDR1 MGHRA and CDR2 YSYEKL. V was shortened by 0 bases and J by 5 bases, with 14 bases between the two germline ends. Here the CDR3 reads CASSQEIGSRDQPQHF. CDR3 nucleotide sequence: TGCGCCAGCAGCCAAGAGATTGGGTCAAGAGATCAGCCCCAGCATTTT.

This clonotype has more than one count but fewer than ten. The chain links TRBV4-3 to TRBJ2-7; 8 positions match TRBD1. The length of the CDR3 is 16 residues. The V segment lost 0 bases and the J segment 4 bases; nucleotides outside the gene matches: 8. CDR1 is LGHNA and CDR2 is YSLEER in the germline V gene. The CDR3 DNA follows: TGCGCCAGCAGCCAAGATTCAGGCAGGGGGCCGTACGAGCAGTACTTC. Its translation is CASSQDSGRGPYEQYF.

The rearrangement links TRBV7-3 to TRBJ2-1, with 7 nucleotides matching TRBD1. Trimming at V came to 0 bases and at J to 5 bases, leaving 4 bases not matched to a gene. CDR1 SGHTA and CDR2 FQGTGA come from the germline V gene. The length of the CDR3 is 15 residues. The CDR3 DNA is TGTGCCAGCAGCTTAACGGACAGGCCCCACAATGAGCAGTTCTTC. Translation: CASSLTDRPHNEQFF.

This clonotype has at least ten counts. The rearrangement uses TRBV14 and TRBJ1-5; D possibly corresponds to TRBD1 (5 bases). The CDR3 runs to 20 residues. Trimming left V 3 bases short and J 0 bases short, with 24 bases between. CDR1 is SGHDN and CDR2 is FVKESK in the germline V gene. This CDR3 is CASSQRSSETAEYSNQPQHF. In nucleotides, the CDR3 is TGTGCCAGCAGCCAGAGAAGCTCGGAGACAGCAGAATATAGCAATCAGCCCCAGCATTTT.

In this sample, this clonotype turned up a few times. This sequence joins TRBV6-1 and TRBJ1-2, with TRBD1 matching 7 bases. Per the germline V gene, CDR1 is MNHNS and CDR2 is SASEGT. This CDR3 has 14 residues. V was clipped by 8 bases and J by 5 bases; unmatched bases: 11. In DNA, the CDR3 is TGTGCCAGCCGCCCGAAGGGGACAGTGTATGGCTACACCTTC. Amino acid sequence: CASRPKGTVYGYTF.

This clonotype was observed once. A much larger clone differs by one base, so this may be a read error. This chain uses TRBV14 with TRBJ1-5, with 9 bases aligning to TRBD1. This CDR3 comprises 17 residues. Germline CDR1 is SGHDN and CDR2 is FVKESK. This CDR3 reads CASSQDTGQGSDQPQHF. CDR3 coding DNA: TGTGCCAGCAGCCAAGATACGGGACAGGGTAGCGATCAGCCCCAGCATTTT.

Concerning this clonotype itself: A much larger clonotype is one base distant, so this may be a read error. The chain couples TRBV4-3 to TRBJ2-1, with TRBD1 matching over 7 bases. V lost 2 bases to trimming and J lost 8 bases; unmatched junction nucleotides: 12. Germline CDR1 and CDR2: LGHNA and YSLEER. CDR3 length: 16 residues. This CDR3 reads CASSQSQGFGHDEQFF. In nucleotides, the CDR3 is TGCGCCAGCAGCCAATCACAGGGGTTTGGGCACGATGAGCAGTTCTTC.

This clonotype was observed a few times. The rearrangement uses TRBV25-1 and TRBJ2-7, with D possibly matching TRBD1 (6 bases). Per the germline V gene, CDR1 is MGHDK and CDR2 is SYGVNS. The CDR3 contains 16 residues. The germline V and J ends were trimmed by 1 base and 3 bases, with 16 bases remaining between them. The CDR3 DNA is TGTGCCAGCAGTGAATCGGGCACAGGGAAAAACTACGAGCAGTACTTC. As protein: CASSESGTGKNYEQYF.

The rearrangement uses TRBV20-1 and TRBJ2-5; 7 nucleotides line up with TRBD2. The V and J ends lost 3 bases and 4 bases, in that order; junction bases with no gene match: 17. Germline CDR1 DFQATT, CDR2 SNEGSKA (reference sequence). The length of the CDR3 is 17 residues. CDR3 in DNA: TGCAGTGCTAGTATTGGGCTAGCGGCCCTGGTGGGAGAGACCCAGTACTTC. This codes for CSASIGLAALVGETQYF.

As regards this clonotype: This may stem from a read error, because a much larger clone lies one nucleotide away. The gene calls are TRBV5-4 and TRBJ2-7; D is unresolved. CDR3 length: 12 residues. Germline V gene data show CDR1 as SGHNT and CDR2 as YYREEE (reference sequence). CDR3 sequence: CDSSLYTYEQYF. The CDR3 bases are TGTGACAGCAGCTTGTACACCTACGAGCAGTACTTC.

This clonotype turned up a few times. The chain joins TRBV6-5 to TRBJ1-5; 7 bases map to TRBD1. The ends lost 6 bases at V and 2 bases at J; junction bases unmatched: 7. Per the germline V gene, CDR1 is MNHEY and CDR2 is SVGAGI. The CDR3 contains 15 residues. The CDR3 loop is CASSYRGSGNQPQHF. The CDR3 nucleotides read TGTGCCAGCAGCTACAGGGGATCGGGCAATCAGCCCCAGCATTTT.

This clonotype occurred many times. The rearrangement joins TRBV7-8 to TRBJ2-3; 7 bases line up with TRBD2. CDR1 and CDR2 from the germline V gene are SGHVS and FQNEAQ. CDR3 length equals 16 residues. J was trimmed by 2 bases and V by 3 bases; bases with no gene match: 8. CDR3 nucleotide sequence: TGTGCCAGCAGCTTTCTTAGGACTAGTTCCACAGATACGCAGTATTTT. Translating gives CASSFLRTSSTDTQYF. The variable domain in full, with the rest retrieved from reference TRBV7-8 and TRBJ2-3, is GAGVSQSPRYKVAKRGQDVALRCDPISGHVSLFWYQQALGQGPEFLTYFQNEAQLDKSGLPSDRFFAERPEGSVSTLKIQRTQQEDSAVYLCASSFLRTSSTDTQYFGPGTRLTVL.

V is TRBV15 and J is TRBJ2-3; D call uncertain. Trimming removed 0 bases from V and 4 bases from J, with 11 bases in between. The length of the CDR3 is 15 residues. CDR1 and CDR2 from the germline V gene are LNHNV and YYDKDF (reference sequence). The CDR3 coding sequence is TGTGCCACCAGCAGAGATTTAGGTAGGGCAGATACGCAGTATTTT. It is translated as CATSRDLGRADTQYF.

Of note for this clonotype: One base away lies a much larger clone, so this may be a sequencing read error. The V gene is TRBV4-1, the J gene TRBJ2-7; D is unresolved. Germline CDR1 and CDR2: MGHRA and YSYEKL. Trimming took off 1 base at V and 6 bases at J, with 16 bases between the two ends. The CDR3 runs to 15 residues. CDR3 coding DNA: TGCGCCAGCAGCCAAGGCGACCCAGGTACCTTCGAGCAGTACTTC. This codes for CASSQGDPGTFEQYF.

This chain's CDR3 is CASSTLAGIYNEQFF. CDR3 coding DNA: TGTGCCAGTAGTACACTAGCGGGAATCTACAATGAGCAGTTCTTC. J is TRBJ2-1 and V is TRBV19; 10 bases align to TRBD2. With V trimmed by 4 bases and J by 3 bases, 3 bases remained unmatched. This CDR3 is 15 amino acids long. From germline, CDR1 is LNHDA and CDR2 SQIVND (reference sequence).

This clonotype was detected many times. The chain recombines TRBV4-3 with TRBJ1-6, with a tentative D call TRBD1 (6 bases). The CDR3 is 18 residues long. Germline V lookup: CDR1 LGHNA, CDR2 YSLEER. Trimming removed 0 bases from V and 7 bases from J, with 19 bases in between. CDR3 residues: CASSQDRQTGFFNSPLHF. The CDR3 nucleotides are TGCGCCAGCAGCCAAGATCGGCAGACAGGCTTCTTCAATTCACCCCTCCACTTT.

The chain joins TRBV5-6 to TRBJ1-1, with unresolved D. Germline-derived CDR1 and CDR2 are SGHDT and YYEEEE. V was clipped by 2 bases and J by 4 bases, with 15 bases between them. This CDR3 has 15 amino acids. CDR3 in DNA: TGTGCCAGCAGCTTCTGGGTCAGCTTGAGCACTGAAGCTTTCTTT. It specifies CASSFWVSLSTEAFF.

The sample holds many counts of this clonotype. The rearrangement joins TRBV28 to TRBJ2-3; TRBD2 matches 8 bases. Trimming cost V 2 bases and J 1 base; bases outside gene matches: 8. The CDR3 spans 17 residues. Germline loops: CDR1 MDHEN, CDR2 SYDVKM. DNA of the CDR3: TGTGCCAGCAGTTTAAACGGGAGGGATGTGGGCACAGATACGCAGTATTTT. The encoded protein is CASSLNGRDVGTDTQYF.

Details on this clonotype: A read error may produce the germline difference seen at one junction end. This CDR3 is CASSLRVPGLNTEVFF. DNA of the CDR3: TGTGCCAGCAGTTTAAGAGTTCCAGGGCTGAACACTGAAGTTTTCTTT. The chain carries TRBV12-3 or TRBV12-4 and TRBJ1-1; maybe TRBD1 (5 bases). The CDR3 runs to 16 residues.

This clonotype was observed at least ten times. V is TRBV4-1 and J is TRBJ1-5, with 9 positions matching TRBD1. Losses at the gene ends were 2 bases for V and 6 bases for J; bases not matched to a gene: 5. The CDR3 covers 15 residues. Germline V gives CDR1 MGHRA, CDR2 YSYEKL. This chain's CDR3 is CASSQPGQGGQPQHF. In DNA form, the CDR3 reads TGCGCCAGCAGCCAACCGGGACAGGGCGGTCAGCCCCAGCATTTT.

Many counts were recorded for this clonotype. The J gene is TRBJ2-3, the V gene TRBV12-3 or TRBV12-4; the D gene is possibly TRBD1 (6 bases). Trimming took off 1 base at V and 6 bases at J, with 11 bases between the two ends. CDR3 length: 14 amino acids. The CDR3 protein is CASSLVYREDTQYF. In DNA, the CDR3 is TGTGCCAGCAGTTTAGTCTACAGGGAGGATACGCAGTATTTT.

The rearrangement uses TRBV5-1 and TRBJ2-3, with TRBD2 identical over 10 bases. The CDR3 consists of 15 residues. Germline V gives CDR1 SGHRS, CDR2 YFSETQ. V lost 3 bases to trimming and J lost 3 bases; unmatched junction nucleotides: 4. In DNA, the CDR3 is TGCGCCAGCAGCTCCGGGACTAGCGAGACAGATACGCAGTATTTT. This translates into CASSSGTSETDTQYF.

This clonotype was counted a few times. The chain couples TRBV11-3 to TRBJ1-1, with D perhaps TRBD1 (6 bases). CDR1 SGHNT and CDR2 YENEEA come from the germline V gene. The V end was cut by 5 bases, the J end by 1 base, with 11 bases between. The CDR3 length is 14 residues. The CDR3 sequence: CASSQTGENTEAFF. CDR3 sequence (DNA): TGTGCCAGCAGCCAGACAGGAGAGAACACTGAAGCTTTCTTT.

This clonotype came up a few times. The gene calls are TRBV5-8 and TRBJ2-5; the match to TRBD2 covers 11 bases. The V and J ends lost 3 bases and 7 bases, in that order; junction bases with no gene match: 8. Germline loops: CDR1 SGHTS, CDR2 YDEGEE. This CDR3 has 15 residues. The chain's CDR3 is CASSSGTSGSVTQYF. In nucleotides, the CDR3 is TGTGCCAGCAGCTCGGGTACTAGCGGGAGTGTGACCCAGTACTTC.